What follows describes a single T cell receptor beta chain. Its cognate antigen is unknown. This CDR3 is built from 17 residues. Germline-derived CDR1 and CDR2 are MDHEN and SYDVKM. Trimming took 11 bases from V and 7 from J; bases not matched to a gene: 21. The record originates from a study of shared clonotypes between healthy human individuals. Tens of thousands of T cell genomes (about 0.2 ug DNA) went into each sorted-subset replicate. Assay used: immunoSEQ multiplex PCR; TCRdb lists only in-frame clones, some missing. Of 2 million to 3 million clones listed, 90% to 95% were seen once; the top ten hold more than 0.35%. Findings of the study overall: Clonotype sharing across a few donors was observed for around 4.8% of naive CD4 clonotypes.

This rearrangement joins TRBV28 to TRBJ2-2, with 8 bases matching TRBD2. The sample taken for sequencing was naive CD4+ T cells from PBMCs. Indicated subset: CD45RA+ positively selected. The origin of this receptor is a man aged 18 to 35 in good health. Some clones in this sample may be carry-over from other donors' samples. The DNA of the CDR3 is TGTGCCGCCAGCAGCCTTTGGGCGGGAGGTCTGGGCGGGGAGCTGTTTTTT. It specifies CAASSLWAGGLGGELFF.